This TCR beta chain was found in a study of T cell repertoires in cytomegalovirus infection. Study summary: Public TCR beta signatures indicated both CMV infection and matching HLA type.

The study, taken as a whole, reports: The cumulative frequency of public TCR beta families identified carriers of CMV plus the relevant HLA.

Germline values: CDR1 SGHVS, CDR2 FNYEAQ. The germline V and J ends were trimmed by 1 base and 0 bases, with 19 bases remaining between them. CDR3 size: 19 residues. Each CDR3 protein gets one entry after TCRdb re-called the reads with MiXCR. The table lists approximately 1,000,000 distinct CDR3 sequences, about 33% of them singletons, with roughly 13% in the top ten. This clonotype was recorded at least ten times. What it binds is not known. Sequenced here: cultured CD8+ T cells from PBMCs, sampled from culture after CMV antigen stimulation. The sequence was obtained from a human donor in good health (CMV status not recorded). Some clones in this sample may be carry-over from other donors' samples. The gene calls are TRBV7-6 and TRBJ1-3, with D maybe TRBD1 (6 bases). The CDR3 DNA reads as TGTGCCAGCAGCTTAGAGGGGGAGCCCTACTACGTCTCTGGAAACACCATATATTTT. Translating it yields CASSLEGEPYYVSGNTIYF.